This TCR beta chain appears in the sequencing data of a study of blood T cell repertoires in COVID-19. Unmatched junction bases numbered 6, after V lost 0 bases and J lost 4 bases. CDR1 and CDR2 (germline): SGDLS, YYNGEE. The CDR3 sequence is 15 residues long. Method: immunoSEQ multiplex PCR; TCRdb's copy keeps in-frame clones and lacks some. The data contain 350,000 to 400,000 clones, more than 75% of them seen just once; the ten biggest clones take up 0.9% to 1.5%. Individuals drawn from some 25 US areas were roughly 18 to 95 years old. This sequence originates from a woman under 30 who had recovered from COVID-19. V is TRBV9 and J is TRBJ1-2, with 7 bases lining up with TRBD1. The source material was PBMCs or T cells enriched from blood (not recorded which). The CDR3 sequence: CASSVETGVGYGYTF. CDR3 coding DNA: TGTGCCAGCAGCGTAGAAACAGGGGTGGGCTATGGCTACACCTTC.